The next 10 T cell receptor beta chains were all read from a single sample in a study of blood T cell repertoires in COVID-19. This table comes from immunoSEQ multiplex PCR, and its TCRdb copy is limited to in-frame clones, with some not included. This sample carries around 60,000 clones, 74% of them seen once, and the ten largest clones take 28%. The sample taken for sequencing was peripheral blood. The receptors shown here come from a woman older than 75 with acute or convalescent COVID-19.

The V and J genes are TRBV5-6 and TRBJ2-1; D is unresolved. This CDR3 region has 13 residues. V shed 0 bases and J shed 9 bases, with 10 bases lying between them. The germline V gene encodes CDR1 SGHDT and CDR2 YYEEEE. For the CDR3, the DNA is TGTGCCAGCAGCTTGGTAATTAGTAGTGAGCAGTTCTTC. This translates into CASSLVISSEQFF.

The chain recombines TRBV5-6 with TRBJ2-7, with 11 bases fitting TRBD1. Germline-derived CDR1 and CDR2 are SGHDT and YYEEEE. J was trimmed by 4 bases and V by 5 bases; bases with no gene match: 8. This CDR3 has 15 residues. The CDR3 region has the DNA TGTGCCAGCAGGCATACCGGGACAGGGGGTTACGAGCAGTACTTC. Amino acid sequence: CASRHTGTGGYEQYF.

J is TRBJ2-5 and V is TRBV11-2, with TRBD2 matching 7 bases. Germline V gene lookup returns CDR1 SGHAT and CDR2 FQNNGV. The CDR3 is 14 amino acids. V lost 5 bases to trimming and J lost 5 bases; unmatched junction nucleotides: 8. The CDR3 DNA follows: TGTGCCAGCAGCGCTGGACTAGTGGGGGAGACCCAGTACTTC. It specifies CASSAGLVGETQYF.

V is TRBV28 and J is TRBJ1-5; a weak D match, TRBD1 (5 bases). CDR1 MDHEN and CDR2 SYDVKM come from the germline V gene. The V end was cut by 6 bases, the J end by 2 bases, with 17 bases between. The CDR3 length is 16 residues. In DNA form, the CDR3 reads TGTGCCAGCAGCTTAAAATTGACAGCACGCAATCAGCCCCAGCATTTT. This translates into CASSLKLTARNQPQHF.

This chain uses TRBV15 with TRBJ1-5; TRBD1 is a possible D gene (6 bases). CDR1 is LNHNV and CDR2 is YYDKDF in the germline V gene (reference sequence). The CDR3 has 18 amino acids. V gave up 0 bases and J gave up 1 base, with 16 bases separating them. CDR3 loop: CATSRDLGGLTSNQPQHF. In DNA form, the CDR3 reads TGTGCCACCAGCAGAGATCTAGGGGGATTGACAAGCAATCAGCCCCAGCATTTT.

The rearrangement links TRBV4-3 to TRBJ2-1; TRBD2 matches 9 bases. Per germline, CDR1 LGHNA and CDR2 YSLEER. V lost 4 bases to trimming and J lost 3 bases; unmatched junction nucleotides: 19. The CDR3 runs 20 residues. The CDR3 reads CASSLRQTSGSGTGYNEQFF. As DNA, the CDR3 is TGCGCCAGCAGCCTCAGACAGACTAGCGGAAGCGGGACGGGCTACAATGAGCAGTTCTTC.

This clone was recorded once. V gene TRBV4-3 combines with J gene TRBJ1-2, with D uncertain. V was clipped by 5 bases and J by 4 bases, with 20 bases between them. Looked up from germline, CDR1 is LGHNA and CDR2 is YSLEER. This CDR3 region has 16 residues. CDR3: CASSFNPRQEVYGYTF. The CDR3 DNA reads TGCGCCAGCAGCTTTAATCCCCGACAAGAAGTCTATGGCTACACCTTC.

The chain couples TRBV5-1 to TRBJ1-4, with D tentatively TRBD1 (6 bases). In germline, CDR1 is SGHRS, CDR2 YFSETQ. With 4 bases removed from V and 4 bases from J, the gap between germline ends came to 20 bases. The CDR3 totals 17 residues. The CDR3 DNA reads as TGCGCCAGCAGCCGGGGCTACGAGAGCAGGGGTAATGAAAAACTGTTTTTT. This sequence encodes CASSRGYESRGNEKLFF.

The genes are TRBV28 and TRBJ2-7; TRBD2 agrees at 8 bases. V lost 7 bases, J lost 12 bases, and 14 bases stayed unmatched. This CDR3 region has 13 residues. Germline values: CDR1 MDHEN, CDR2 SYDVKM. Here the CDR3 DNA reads TGTGCCAGCACAACCGGGGGGGGGCGGGAGTGGTACTTC. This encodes CASTTGGGREWYF.

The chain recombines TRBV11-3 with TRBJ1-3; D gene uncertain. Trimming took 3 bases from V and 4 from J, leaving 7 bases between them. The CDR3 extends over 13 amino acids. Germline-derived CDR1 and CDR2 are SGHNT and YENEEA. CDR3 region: CASSFNRGNTIYF. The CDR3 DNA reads TGTGCCAGCAGCTTTAATAGAGGAAACACCATATATTTT. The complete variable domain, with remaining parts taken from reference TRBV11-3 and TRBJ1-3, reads EAGVVQSPRYKIIEKKQPVAFWCNPISGHNTLYWYLQNLGQGPELLIRYENEEAVDDSQLPKDRFSAERLKGVDSTLKIQPAELGDSAVYLCASSFNRGNTIYFGEGSWLTVV.